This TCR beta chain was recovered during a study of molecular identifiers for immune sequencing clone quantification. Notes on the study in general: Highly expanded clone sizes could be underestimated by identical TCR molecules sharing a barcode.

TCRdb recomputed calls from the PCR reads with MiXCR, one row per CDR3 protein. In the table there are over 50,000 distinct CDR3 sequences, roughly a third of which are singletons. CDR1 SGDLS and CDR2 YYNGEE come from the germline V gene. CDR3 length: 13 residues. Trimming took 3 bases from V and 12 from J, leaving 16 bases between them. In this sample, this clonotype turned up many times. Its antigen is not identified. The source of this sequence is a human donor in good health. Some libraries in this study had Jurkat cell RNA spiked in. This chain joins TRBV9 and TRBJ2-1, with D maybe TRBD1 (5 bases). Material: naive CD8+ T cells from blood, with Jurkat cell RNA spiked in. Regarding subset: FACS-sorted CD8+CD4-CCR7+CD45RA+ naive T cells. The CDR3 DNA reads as TGTGCCAGCAGCGGGAGATCAGATCAGGGGCAGTTCTTC. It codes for CASSGRSDQGQFF.